This TCR beta chain originates from a study of cytomegalovirus exposure and HLA in healthy donors. This CDR3 contains 13 residues. Germline V CDR1 and CDR2: SGHTA, FQGNSA. V lost 3 bases to trimming and J lost 3 bases, with 8 bases between them. PCR involved 60 Vbeta and 13 Jbeta primers. Assay: immunoSEQ multiplex PCR; the TCRdb copy retains only in-frame clones and omits some. Of roughly 180,000 clones in the sample, around 80% were seen once. The sequence derives from a girl aged 5-17 years in good health and CMV-seropositive. V gene TRBV7-2 combines with J gene TRBJ1-2; D may be TRBD1 (5 bases). Sequenced input: PBMCs. CDR3 in amino acids: CASSFDRDYGYTF. DNA of the CDR3: TGTGCCAGCAGCTTTGACAGAGACTATGGCTACACCTTC.